This T cell receptor (beta chain) derives from a study of cytomegalovirus exposure and HLA in healthy donors. While the first cohort had hundreds of subjects, the donors belonged to the separate validation cohort of about 130 subjects. Only in-frame clones appear in the TCRdb table, and some are missing; sequencing was by immunoSEQ multiplex PCR. The data show 150,000 to 200,000 clones, less than 95% seen once. CDR1 and CDR2 from the germline V gene are SGDLS and YYNGEE. The CDR3 length is 15 residues. The J segment lost 1 base and the V segment lost 6 bases, leaving 7 bases of the junction unmatched. Whole-study findings and limits: Reported performance of the classifier showed diagnosis of cytomegalovirus status with high specificity and sensitivity. While the bulk of TCR sequences proved rare, some public TCRs turned up in many donors. The authors enumerated 150 to 200 TCR beta chains as linked to cytomegalovirus.

The count of this clone is one. What it binds is not known. The sequence derives from a woman aged 18-29 years in good health and CMV-seropositive. V and J are TRBV9 and TRBJ2-1, with 7 bases fitting TRBD2. The sample consisted of PBMCs. DNA of the CDR3: TGTGCCAGCACCCCGGATAGCGGGTCCTACAATGAGCAGTTCTTC. Translated: CASTPDSGSYNEQFF.